Listed below are T cell receptor beta chains from one sample, sequenced in a study of blood T cells in healthy people across ages. Each CDR3 protein gets one entry after TCRdb re-called the 5' RACE reads with MiXCR. The sample yields about 1,800,000 distinct CDR3 sequences, over 25% seen once. The sample was blood. The receptors here all came from a woman aged 25-40 years in good health. CDR3s include the opening cysteine and the closing phenylalanine or tryptophan. A D gene is named only where the DNA matches it firmly. Only some rows state a clone size, as once, few, many or a class for expanded clones.

d_call: -
j_call: TRBJ2-7
v_call: TRBV2
clone_size: few
cdr3_aa: CASSEVQAYEQYF
cdr3_nt: TGTGCCAGCAGTGAAGTGCAGGCCTACGAGCAGTACTTC

d_call: TRBD1
j_call: TRBJ2-7
v_call: TRBV6-2/TRBV6-3
clone_size: many
cdr3_aa: CASSYWGQTYEQYF
cdr3_nt: TGTGCCAGCAGTTACTGGGGACAGACCTACGAGCAGTACTTC

d_call: -
j_call: TRBJ2-1
v_call: TRBV5-1
clone_size: -
cdr3_aa: CASSPGPRGEQFF
cdr3_nt: TGCGCCAGCAGCCCGGGGCCCCGGGGTGAGCAGTTCTTC

d_call: -
j_call: TRBJ1-5
v_call: TRBV15
clone_size: -
cdr3_aa: CATSRDLGTYQPQHF
cdr3_nt: TGTGCCACCAGCAGAGATCTGGGGACGTATCAGCCCCAGCATTTT

d_call: TRBD2
j_call: TRBJ2-3
v_call: TRBV20-1
clone_size: -
cdr3_aa: CSAPPTSGDSSTDTQYF
cdr3_nt: TGCAGTGCTCCGCCGACTAGCGGGGATTCTAGCACAGATACGCAGTATTTT

d_call: -
j_call: TRBJ1-1
v_call: TRBV11-2
clone_size: -
cdr3_aa: CASSLTVRDTEAFF
cdr3_nt: TGTGCCAGCAGCTTAACAGTAAGGGACACTGAAGCTTTCTTT

d_call: TRBD1
j_call: TRBJ1-2
v_call: TRBV29-1
clone_size: few
cdr3_aa: CSVGFQGALSGGYTF
cdr3_nt: TGCAGCGTTGGGTTTCAGGGGGCGCTTTCGGGGGGCTACACCTTC

d_call: -
j_call: TRBJ1-2
v_call: TRBV15
clone_size: many
cdr3_aa: CATSKGYGYTF
cdr3_nt: TGTGCCACCTCTAAAGGCTATGGCTACACCTTC

d_call: TRBD1
j_call: TRBJ2-3
v_call: TRBV29-1
clone_size: few
cdr3_aa: CSVEAGQGTDTQYF
cdr3_nt: TGCAGCGTTGAAGCTGGACAGGGGACAGATACGCAGTATTTT

d_call: -
j_call: TRBJ1-5
v_call: TRBV10-3
clone_size: few
cdr3_aa: CAISGGGYRPQHF
cdr3_nt: TGTGCCATCAGTGGGGGAGGCTATCGGCCCCAGCATTTT

d_call: -
j_call: TRBJ2-5
v_call: TRBV24-1
clone_size: many
cdr3_aa: CATSDGSKETQYF
cdr3_nt: TGTGCCACCAGTGACGGATCCAAAGAGACCCAGTACTTC

d_call: -
j_call: TRBJ2-7
v_call: TRBV7-2
clone_size: many
cdr3_aa: CASSLTYDYEQYF
cdr3_nt: TGTGCCAGCAGCTTAACCTACGACTACGAGCAGTACTTC

d_call: -
j_call: TRBJ1-4
v_call: TRBV5-5
clone_size: -
cdr3_aa: CASSLVGLDEKLFF
cdr3_nt: TGTGCCAGCAGCTTGGTGGGCCTAGATGAAAAACTGTTTTTT

d_call: -
j_call: TRBJ2-3
v_call: TRBV12-3/TRBV12-4
clone_size: -
cdr3_aa: CASTFLRNRADTEYF
cdr3_nt: TGTGCCAGCACCTTTTTAAGAAACAGGGCCGATACGGAGTATTTT

d_call: TRBD2
j_call: TRBJ2-7
v_call: TRBV3-1
clone_size: many
cdr3_aa: CASSFVKSGLAGENEQYF
cdr3_nt: TGTGCCAGCAGTTTTGTTAAAAGCGGACTAGCGGGAGAAAACGAGCAGTACTTC

d_call: -
j_call: TRBJ2-7
v_call: TRBV12-3/TRBV12-4
clone_size: -
cdr3_aa: CASSFRPGVSYEQYF
cdr3_nt: TGTGCCAGCAGTTTCCGGCCCGGAGTGTCCTACGAGCAGTACTTC

d_call: TRBD1
j_call: TRBJ1-2
v_call: TRBV11-1
clone_size: -
cdr3_aa: CASSSGQWGDYGYTF
cdr3_nt: TGTGCCAGCAGCTCGGGACAGTGGGGAGACTATGGCTACACCTTC

d_call: -
j_call: TRBJ1-2
v_call: TRBV7-9
clone_size: -
cdr3_aa: CASSFPRANYGYTF
cdr3_nt: TGTGCCAGCAGCTTCCCGAGGGCTAACTATGGCTACACCTTC

d_call: -
j_call: TRBJ2-3
v_call: TRBV20-1
clone_size: many
cdr3_aa: CSAPDLNTDTQYF
cdr3_nt: TGCAGTGCGCCGGACCTCAACACAGATACGCAGTATTTT

d_call: -
j_call: TRBJ2-7
v_call: TRBV9
clone_size: -
cdr3_aa: CASSVGDVQGVNEQYF
cdr3_nt: TGTGCCAGCAGCGTAGGGGACGTGCAGGGCGTCAACGAGCAGTACTTC

d_call: -
j_call: TRBJ2-7
v_call: TRBV7-9
clone_size: -
cdr3_aa: CASSLGSASEQYF
cdr3_nt: TGTGCCAGCAGCTTGGGATCAGCCTCCGAGCAGTACTTC

d_call: -
j_call: TRBJ2-3
v_call: TRBV5-1
clone_size: -
cdr3_aa: CASSPERFPDTQYF
cdr3_nt: TGCGCCAGCAGCCCCGAGCGTTTCCCAGATACGCAGTATTTT

d_call: -
j_call: TRBJ2-7
v_call: TRBV2
clone_size: -
cdr3_aa: CASSELGQGVSYEQYF
cdr3_nt: TGTGCCAGCAGTGAACTCGGGCAGGGCGTTTCCTACGAGCAGTACTTC

d_call: -
j_call: TRBJ2-5
v_call: TRBV6-5
clone_size: -
cdr3_aa: CASSYSSDLRYQGAQYF
cdr3_nt: TGTGCCAGCAGTTACTCCTCGGACCTGAGGTACCAAGGGGCCCAGTACTTC

d_call: -
j_call: TRBJ2-7
v_call: TRBV9
clone_size: -
cdr3_aa: CASSVGGQPTYEQYF
cdr3_nt: TGTGCCAGCAGCGTCGGAGGTCAGCCAACCTACGAGCAGTACTTC

d_call: -
j_call: TRBJ1-1
v_call: TRBV7-2
clone_size: -
cdr3_aa: CASSLGGFQGRTEAFF
cdr3_nt: TGTGCCAGCAGCTTAGGGGGCTTCCAGGGACGGACTGAAGCTTTCTTT

d_call: -
j_call: TRBJ1-4
v_call: TRBV6-5
clone_size: -
cdr3_aa: CASSPPGVDEKLFF
cdr3_nt: TGTGCCAGCAGTCCCCCGGGGGTCGATGAAAAACTGTTTTTT

d_call: TRBD1
j_call: TRBJ1-2
v_call: TRBV6-6
clone_size: once
cdr3_aa: CASETGESYSYTF
cdr3_nt: TGTGCCAGTGAAACAGGGGAAAGTTATAGCTACACCTTC

d_call: -
j_call: TRBJ2-7
v_call: TRBV7-2
clone_size: -
cdr3_aa: CASSLNLGEQYF
cdr3_nt: TGTGCCAGCAGCCTCAACTTGGGCGAGCAGTACTTC

d_call: -
j_call: TRBJ2-7
v_call: TRBV6-5
clone_size: -
cdr3_aa: CASSYAMGGGGTYEQYF
cdr3_nt: TGTGCCAGCAGTTACGCGATGGGAGGGGGGGGGACCTACGAGCAGTACTTC

d_call: TRBD1
j_call: TRBJ2-3
v_call: TRBV7-3
clone_size: -
cdr3_aa: CASSGQGGDAQYF
cdr3_nt: TGTGCCAGCAGCGGACAGGGGGGTGATGCGCAGTATTTT

d_call: TRBD1
j_call: TRBJ2-7
v_call: TRBV4-1
clone_size: many
cdr3_aa: CASRDREANEQYF
cdr3_nt: TGCGCCAGCAGGGACAGGGAAGCAAACGAGCAGTACTTC

d_call: -
j_call: TRBJ2-1
v_call: TRBV28
clone_size: few
cdr3_aa: CASSLSAGRNEQFF
cdr3_nt: TGTGCCAGCAGTTTATCGGCAGGACGGAATGAGCAGTTCTTC

d_call: -
j_call: TRBJ1-1
v_call: TRBV6-2/TRBV6-3
clone_size: -
cdr3_aa: CASSYFTGPTAFF
cdr3_nt: TGTGCCAGCAGTTACTTCACAGGGCCCACGGCTTTCTTT

d_call: TRBD1
j_call: TRBJ1-2
v_call: TRBV10-2
clone_size: many
cdr3_aa: CASSESRHEFRTGNGYTF
cdr3_nt: TGCGCCAGCAGTGAGTCGAGGCATGAGTTTAGGACAGGCAACGGCTACACCTTC

d_call: -
j_call: TRBJ1-5
v_call: TRBV7-2
clone_size: -
cdr3_aa: CASSPNRVNQPQHF
cdr3_nt: TGTGCCAGCAGCCCAAACAGGGTGAATCAGCCCCAGCATTTT

d_call: -
j_call: TRBJ2-7
v_call: TRBV28
clone_size: few
cdr3_aa: CASSLYVEDEQYF
cdr3_nt: TGTGCCAGCAGTTTGTATGTTGAGGACGAGCAGTACTTC

d_call: -
j_call: TRBJ2-1
v_call: TRBV9
clone_size: -
cdr3_aa: CASSPLTRDDEQFF
cdr3_nt: TGTGCCAGCAGCCCGTTAACTAGAGACGATGAGCAGTTCTTC

d_call: -
j_call: TRBJ2-3
v_call: TRBV4-1
clone_size: -
cdr3_aa: CASSQEWPEAFTDTQYF
cdr3_nt: TGCGCCAGCAGCCAAGAATGGCCAGAGGCTTTTACAGATACGCAGTATTTT

d_call: -
j_call: TRBJ2-7
v_call: TRBV15
clone_size: -
cdr3_aa: CVISVRLGYEQYF
cdr3_nt: TGTGTCATCAGCGTCCGTTTGGGCTACGAGCAGTACTTC

d_call: -
j_call: TRBJ2-2
v_call: TRBV28
clone_size: -
cdr3_aa: CASAVGGTGELFF
cdr3_nt: TGTGCCAGTGCCGTCGGTGGCACCGGGGAGCTGTTTTTT

d_call: TRBD2
j_call: TRBJ2-7
v_call: TRBV6-5
clone_size: many
cdr3_aa: CASSYSTSGRAGDYEQYF
cdr3_nt: TGTGCCAGCAGTTACTCGACTAGCGGGAGGGCCGGGGACTACGAGCAGTACTTC

d_call: -
j_call: TRBJ2-7
v_call: TRBV5-1
clone_size: -
cdr3_aa: CASSLASRGPAEEQYF
cdr3_nt: TGCGCCAGCAGCTTGGCCTCTCGCGGGCCTGCCGAGGAGCAGTACTTC

d_call: -
j_call: TRBJ1-2
v_call: TRBV4-1
clone_size: few
cdr3_aa: CASSQESYNYGYTF
cdr3_nt: TGCGCCAGCAGCCAAGAGTCGTACAACTATGGCTACACCTTC